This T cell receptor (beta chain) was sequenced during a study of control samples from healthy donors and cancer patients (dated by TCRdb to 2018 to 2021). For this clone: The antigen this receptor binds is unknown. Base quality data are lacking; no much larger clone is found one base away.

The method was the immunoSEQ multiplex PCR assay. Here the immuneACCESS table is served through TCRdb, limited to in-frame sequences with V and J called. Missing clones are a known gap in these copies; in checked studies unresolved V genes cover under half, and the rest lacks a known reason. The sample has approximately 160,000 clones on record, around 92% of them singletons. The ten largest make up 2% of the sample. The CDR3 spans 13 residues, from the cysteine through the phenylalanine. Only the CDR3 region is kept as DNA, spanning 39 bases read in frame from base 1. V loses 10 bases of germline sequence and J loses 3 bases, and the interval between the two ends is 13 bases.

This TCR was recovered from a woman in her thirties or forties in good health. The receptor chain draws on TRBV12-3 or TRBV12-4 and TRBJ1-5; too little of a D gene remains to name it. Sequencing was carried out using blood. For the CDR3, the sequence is CATRWGPNQPQHF. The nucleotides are TGTGCCACGAGGTGGGGTCCCAATCAGCCCCAGCATTTT.